A single sample is the source of the 15 T cell receptor beta chains below, sequenced in a study of cytomegalovirus exposure and HLA in healthy donors. This PCR relied on a set of 60 Vbeta primers and 13 Jbeta primers. The data were produced by immunoSEQ multiplex PCR, yet TCRdb's version contains in-frame clones alone and is incomplete. The sample carries about 200,000 clones, around 80% recorded once. Sequencing was performed on PBMCs. The receptors here all came from a man aged 30 to 39 in good health and CMV-seronegative.

V is TRBV28 and J is TRBJ1-6, with 10 bases aligning to TRBD1. V was pared by 10 bases and J by 10 bases, with 7 bases of the junction left unmatched. The germline CDR1 and CDR2 sequences are MDHEN and SYDVKM. The CDR3 consists of 13 residues. CDR3 loop: CATQDRGTSPLHF. The CDR3 region has the DNA TGTGCCACACAGGACAGGGGGACCTCACCCCTCCACTTT. Full variable domain (missing parts from reference TRBV28 and TRBJ1-6): DVKVTQSSRYLVKRTGEKVFLECVQDMDHENMFWYRQDPGLGLRLIYFSYDVKMKEKGDIPEGYSVSREKKERFSLILESASTNQTSMYLCATQDRGTSPLHFGNGTRLTVT.

The chain couples TRBV29-1 to TRBJ2-1; perhaps TRBD2 as D (5 bases). Germline V CDR1 and CDR2: SQVTM, ANQGSEA. The CDR3 runs 11 residues. Trimming took off 7 bases at V and 8 bases at J, with 12 bases between the two ends. Here the CDR3 reads CSERAGYEQFF. CDR3 DNA sequence: TGCAGCGAGAGGGCCGGGTATGAGCAGTTCTTC.

The V call is TRBV5-6, the J call TRBJ2-7, with D possibly matching TRBD1 (5 bases). CDR1 and CDR2 (germline): SGHDT, YYEEEE. There are 14 residues in the CDR3. The ends were cut back, 4 bases at V and 4 bases at J, with 15 bases in the middle. The CDR3 DNA reads TGTGCCAGCAGCCAGGACACGTGGCTTTACGAGCAGTACTTC. Its protein is CASSQDTWLYEQYF.

The chain uses TRBV6-5 and TRBJ1-3; maybe TRBD1 (6 bases). CDR1 MNHEY and CDR2 SVGAGI come from the germline V gene. The length of the CDR3 is 14 residues. The ends were cut back, 5 bases at V and 3 bases at J, with 11 bases in the middle. The CDR3 DNA is TGTGCCAGCAGTGAGGACAGATTTGGAAACACCATATATTTT. Its translation is CASSEDRFGNTIYF.

The V call is TRBV4-3, the J call TRBJ2-5; 7 bases agree with TRBD1. CDR1 is LGHNA and CDR2 is YSLEER in the germline V gene. Germline trimming cut 0 bases from V and 4 bases from J; bases unmatched to any gene: 17. CDR3 length: 19 residues. The CDR3 protein is CASSQDTGQGVGIRETQYF. The CDR3 region has the DNA TGCGCCAGCAGCCAAGATACCGGCCAGGGGGTAGGGATTCGAGAGACCCAGTACTTC.

This sequence joins TRBV5-1 and TRBJ1-1, with D unresolved. The germline V gene encodes CDR1 SGHRS and CDR2 YFSETQ. Trimming stripped 0 bases from V and 2 bases from J, with 11 bases between. The CDR3 spans 15 residues. CDR3 loop: CASSLDGRSNTEAFF. The DNA of the CDR3 is TGCGCCAGCAGCTTGGATGGCAGGTCTAACACTGAAGCTTTCTTT.

To note about this clone: Germline and junction disagree at one end, which may indicate a read error. V gene TRBV13 combines with J gene TRBJ2-7; no clear D gene. This CDR3 has 14 amino acids. Germline lookup yields CDR1 PRHDT and CDR2 FYEKMQ (reference sequence). The CDR3 here is CASSVTGSSYEQYF. Here the CDR3 DNA reads TGTGCCAGCAGCGTTACCGGGTCCTCCTATGAGCAGTACTTC.

The V and J genes are TRBV27 and TRBJ2-3; the D is unclear. Trimming cost V 3 bases and J 0 bases, with 4 bases left between them. The CDR3 length is 13 residues. Germline V CDR1 and CDR2: MNHEY, SMNVEV (reference sequence). CDR3 residues: CASSLTSTDTQYF. CDR3 DNA: TGTGCCAGCAGTTTGACTAGCACAGATACGCAGTATTTT.

The chain is built from TRBV25-1 and TRBJ1-2, with 8 bases lining up with TRBD1. The CDR3 runs 15 residues. The V and J ends lost 4 bases and 5 bases, in that order; junction bases with no gene match: 9. The germline V gene encodes CDR1 MGHDK and CDR2 SYGVNS. CDR3 in amino acids: CASSAQRTGQYGYTF. CDR3 in DNA: TGTGCCAGCAGTGCCCAGCGGACAGGGCAGTATGGCTACACCTTC.

This clone was detected a few times. V gene TRBV11-2 combines with J gene TRBJ2-3; TRBD2 is a possible D gene (6 bases). Germline V gene data show CDR1 as SGHAT and CDR2 as FQNNGV. The CDR3 is 16 residues long. Trimming left V 0 bases short and J 3 bases short, with 13 bases between. For the CDR3, the DNA is TGTGCCAGCAGCTTAGATCTGCTGGGGAGGACAGATACGCAGTATTTT. Its translation is CASSLDLLGRTDTQYF.

The chain links TRBV5-6 to TRBJ2-5; 7 bases align to TRBD1. CDR1 is SGHDT and CDR2 is YYEEEE in the germline V gene. This CDR3 comprises 13 residues. V shed 4 bases and J 5 bases; nucleotides not matched to a gene: 5. For the CDR3, the DNA is TGTGCCAGCAGCCTGACAGGGCTGGAGACCCAGTACTTC. The encoded protein is CASSLTGLETQYF.

The chain is built from TRBV7-2 and TRBJ1-2; a possible D gene is TRBD1 (6 bases). Trimming pared 1 base from V and 0 bases from J, leaving 9 bases between. The CDR3 consists of 15 residues. Germline CDR1 reads SGHTA; CDR2 reads FQGNSA. CDR3 in DNA: TGTGCCAGCAGCTTAGGAAACAGGGCTAACTATGGCTACACCTTC. Protein product: CASSLGNRANYGYTF.

This chain links TRBV2 with TRBJ2-1, with 10 nucleotides matching TRBD2. CDR1 is SNHLY and CDR2 is FYNNEI in the germline V gene. The CDR3 runs to 17 residues. After removal of 6 bases from V and 6 bases from J, the junction contained 14 bases not matched to a gene. This CDR3 reads CASSHPLIAGGSNEQFF. DNA for the CDR3: TGTGCCAGCAGCCACCCCCTAATAGCGGGGGGCTCCAATGAGCAGTTCTTC.

This sequence joins TRBV6-5 and TRBJ1-2; 10 bases line up with TRBD1. This CDR3 is 15 amino acids long. V was clipped by 6 bases and J by 3 bases; unmatched bases: 7. From germline, CDR1 is MNHEY and CDR2 SVGAGI. The CDR3 region has the DNA TGTGCCAGCAGCCATGACAGGGGGCTGGACTATGGCTACACCTTC. This translates into CASSHDRGLDYGYTF.

The chain links TRBV5-1 to TRBJ1-2; D is ambiguous. The germline gives CDR1 SGHRS, CDR2 YFSETQ. The CDR3 has 12 amino acids. V was clipped by 3 bases and J by 3 bases, with 6 bases between them. CDR3 nucleotides: TGCGCCAGCAGCTCAAATGACTATGGCTACACCTTC. This translates into CASSSNDYGYTF.